A single sample gave rise to the 12 T cell receptor beta chains below, sequenced in a study of blood T cell repertoires in COVID-19. Only in-frame clones appear in the TCRdb table, and some are missing; sequencing was by immunoSEQ multiplex PCR. The sample lists over 130,000 clones; about 84% were seen once. Material for sequencing was PBMCs or T cells enriched from blood (not recorded which). The receptor source for this set is a woman younger than 30 who had been exposed to COVID-19.

This chain uses TRBV5-6 with TRBJ1-6; D might be TRBD1 (5 bases). Per the germline V gene, CDR1 is SGHDT and CDR2 is YYEEEE. V was trimmed by 1 base and J by 4 bases, leaving 9 bases between them. This CDR3 contains 15 residues. The CDR3 sequence: CASSLRQTYNSPLHF. The CDR3 DNA sequence: TGTGCCAGCAGCTTGAGACAGACTTATAATTCACCCCTCCACTTT.

The chain is built from TRBV7-3 and TRBJ1-2; 8 nucleotides agree with TRBD1. V lost 4 bases, J lost 5 bases, and 3 bases stayed unmatched. The CDR3 extends over 13 amino acids. Per germline, CDR1 SGHTA and CDR2 FQGTGA. For the CDR3, the DNA is TGTGCCAGCAGCTCCGACAGGGGTTATGGCTACACCTTC. It encodes CASSSDRGYGYTF.

The chain joins TRBV19 to TRBJ2-7; D is perhaps TRBD1 (6 bases). Germline loops: CDR1 LNHDA, CDR2 SQIVND (reference sequence). The CDR3 is 15 amino acids. Trimming cost V 2 bases and J 5 bases, with 16 bases left between them. The CDR3 region has the DNA TGTGCCAGTAGTATAATGAGTACAGGGACGCACGAGCAGTACTTC. Amino acids: CASSIMSTGTHEQYF.

The rearrangement uses TRBV3-1 (or the pseudogene TRBV3-2) and TRBJ2-2; TRBD2 aligns across 7 bases. The CDR3 contains 15 residues. Germline V lookup: CDR1 LGHDT, CDR2 YNNKEL (reference sequence). The trim removed 1 base at V and 4 bases at J, leaving 3 bases unmatched. The DNA for the CDR3 is TGTGCCAGCAGCCAAGGGGGGGGACTCACCGGGGAGCTGTTTTTT. Translation: CASSQGGGLTGELFF.

The chain joins TRBV7-2 to TRBJ2-7; tentative D call: TRBD2 (6 bases). This CDR3 has 14 residues. V lost 4 bases to trimming and J lost 3 bases, with 13 bases between them. Germline V gene lookup returns CDR1 SGHTA and CDR2 FQGNSA. The CDR3 loop reads CASSWSRDLYEQYF. CDR3 in DNA: TGTGCCAGCAGCTGGTCGCGGGACCTCTACGAGCAGTACTTC.

The chain recombines TRBV7-2 with TRBJ2-5, with TRBD2 as a possible D gene (5 bases). This CDR3 has 15 residues. CDR1 is SGHTA, CDR2 FQGNSA, per germline. V was cut by 5 bases and J by 0 bases, with 13 bases left in between. CDR3 sequence: CASSPTGVYQETQYF. As DNA, the CDR3 is TGTGCCAGCAGCCCGACCGGGGTCTACCAAGAGACCCAGTACTTC.

The gene calls are TRBV3-1 (or the pseudogene TRBV3-2) and TRBJ1-1; weak D call: TRBD1 (5 bases). Germline CDR1 is LGHDT and CDR2 is YNNKEL (reference sequence). The V end lost 4 bases, the J end lost 1 base, and 16 bases lay between the germline ends. The CDR3 contains 16 residues. CDR3 sequence reads: CASSRGAWAANTEAFF. In DNA, the CDR3 is TGTGCCAGCAGCCGTGGGGCGTGGGCAGCGAACACTGAAGCTTTCTTT.

The table lists this clone with a few counts. The chain employs TRBV6-6 and TRBJ2-7; TRBD1 agrees at 8 bases. This CDR3 is 14 amino acids long. Germline CDR1 reads MNHNY; CDR2 reads SVGAGI (reference sequence). With V trimmed by 0 bases and J by 3 bases, 1 base remained unmatched. CDR3 coding DNA: TGTGCCAGCAGTTACTCCACAGGGGGCTACGAGCAGTACTTC. This gives the protein CASSYSTGGYEQYF.

This clone has just a few counts. This chain connects TRBV5-1 to TRBJ2-2; 7 bases map to TRBD2. Germline assignment: CDR1 SGHRS and CDR2 YFSETQ. The length of the CDR3 is 15 residues. Unmatched junction bases numbered 8, after V lost 4 bases and J lost 5 bases. CDR3 sequence reads: CASSPGGAGTGELFF. CDR3 bases: TGCGCCAGCAGCCCGGGGGGAGCTGGGACCGGGGAGCTGTTTTTT.

This clone appeared many times. This chain uses TRBV19 with TRBJ2-2; perhaps TRBD1 as D (5 bases). The CDR3 is 15 residues long. Per the germline V gene, CDR1 is LNHDA and CDR2 is SQIVND (reference sequence). V lost 3 bases and J 0 bases, leaving 8 bases between the germline ends. The chain's CDR3 is CASSMTATNTGELFF. The CDR3 coding sequence is TGTGCCAGTAGTATGACAGCGACGAACACCGGGGAGCTGTTTTTT. Full variable domain (remainder filled in from reference TRBV19 and TRBJ2-2): DGGITQSPKYLFRKEGQNVTLSCEQNLNHDAMYWYRQDPGQGLRLIYYSQIVNDFQKGDIAEGYSVSREKKESFPLTVTSAQKNPTAFYLCASSMTATNTGELFFGEGSRLTVL.

The chain joins TRBV27 to TRBJ2-3, with 10 bases identical to TRBD1. The CDR3 contains 15 residues. The germline gives CDR1 MNHEY, CDR2 SMNVEV (reference sequence). Trimming at V came to 3 bases and at J to 3 bases, leaving 3 bases not matched to a gene. This CDR3 is CASSLGTGVTDTQYF. As DNA, the CDR3 is TGTGCCAGCAGTTTGGGGACAGGGGTTACAGATACGCAGTATTTT.

The table lists this clone with a few counts. This chain's CDR3 is CASSHTVNTEAFF. The CDR3 DNA is TGCGCCAGCAGCCATACAGTGAACACTGAAGCTTTCTTT. J is TRBJ1-1 and V is TRBV4-1; the D is unclear. Between the trimmed V and J ends, which lost 3 bases and 0 bases, there was a span of 5 bases. Per germline, CDR1 MGHRA and CDR2 YSYEKL. CDR3 size: 13 residues.